The entry below describes one T cell receptor (beta chain). Its antigen is currently unknown. The data are from a study of blood T cells in healthy people across ages. Overall study results and limits: Unsorted PBMCs blocked a conclusive comparison of naive and antigen-experienced cells. Naive T cell percentage showed a strong correlation with TCR beta diversity. Comparison with aged donors showed that long-lived donors had more naive CD4+ cells and higher diversity.

The V end was cut by 1 base, the J end by 4 bases, with 1 base between. Germline CDR1 and CDR2: LGHDT and YNNKEL (reference sequence). The CDR3 sequence is 11 residues long. Sample-barcoded 5' priming and a J-beta primer mix drove a second PCR of roughly 6 to 12 cycles. TCRdb itself ran the 5' RACE reads through MiXCR, one entry per CDR3 protein. The sample holds 850,000 to 1,000,000 distinct CDR3 sequences, roughly 47% seen once. V and J are TRBV3-1 and TRBJ1-1; D is unresolved. This sequence was found in a woman aged 55-69 years in good health. Specimen: blood. The CDR3 DNA is TGTGCCAGCAGCCAAGTCACTGAAGCTTTCTTT. Amino acids: CASSQVTEAFF.